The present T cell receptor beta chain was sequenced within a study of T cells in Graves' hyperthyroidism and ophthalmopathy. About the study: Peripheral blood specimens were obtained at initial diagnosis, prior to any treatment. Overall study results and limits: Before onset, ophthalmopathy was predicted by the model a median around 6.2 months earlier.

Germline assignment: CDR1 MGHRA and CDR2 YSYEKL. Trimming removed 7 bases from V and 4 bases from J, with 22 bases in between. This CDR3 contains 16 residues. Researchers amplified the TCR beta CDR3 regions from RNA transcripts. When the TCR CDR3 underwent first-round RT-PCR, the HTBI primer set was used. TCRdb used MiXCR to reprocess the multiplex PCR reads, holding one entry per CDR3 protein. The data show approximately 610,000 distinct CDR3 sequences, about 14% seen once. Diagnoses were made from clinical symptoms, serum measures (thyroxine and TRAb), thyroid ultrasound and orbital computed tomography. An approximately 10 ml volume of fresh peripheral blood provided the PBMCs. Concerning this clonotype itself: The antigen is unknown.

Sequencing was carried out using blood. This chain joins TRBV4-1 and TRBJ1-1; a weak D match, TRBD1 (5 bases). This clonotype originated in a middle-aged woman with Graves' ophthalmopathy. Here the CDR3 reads CASTLAHVGGGTEAFF. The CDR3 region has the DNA TGCGCCAGCACCCTCGCACACGTGGGGGGTGGCACTGAAGCTTTCTTT.